This passage covers 19 T cell receptor beta chains from one sample sequenced in a study of blood T cells in healthy people across ages. Next came a second PCR, run for about 7 to 12 cycles, which used a sample-barcoded 5' primer along with a J-beta primer mix. TCRdb reprocessed the 5' RACE reads with MiXCR, giving one entry per CDR3 protein. The profile shows approximately 1.5 million distinct CDR3 sequences, about 42% of them singletons. The source material was blood. Receptor source: a woman younger than 30 in good health.

Points on this clonotype: Relative to the germline gene, one junction end is altered; a read error may explain this. V usage is TRBV5-1 and J usage is TRBJ1-1; possibly TRBD1 for D (6 bases). The CDR3 covers 14 residues. Germline V gene lookup returns CDR1 SGHRS and CDR2 YFSETQ. CDR3 in amino acids: CASSKGHQDTEPFF. The CDR3 DNA reads TGTGCCAGCAGCAAGGGACACCAGGACACTGAACCTTTCTTT.

V and J are TRBV27 and TRBJ2-7; weak D call: TRBD2 (5 bases). V was pared by 4 bases and J by 1 base, with 20 bases between. Germline lookup yields CDR1 MNHEY and CDR2 SMNVEV (reference sequence). The length of the CDR3 is 17 residues. The CDR3 DNA follows: TGTGCCAGCAGTTCCCGGAACCGCGCCCGGAGGTCCTACGAGCAGTACTTC. Encoded protein: CASSSRNRARRSYEQYF.

V is TRBV20-1 and J is TRBJ2-7; perhaps TRBD1 as D (6 bases). CDR1 DFQATT and CDR2 SNEGSKA come from the germline V gene (reference sequence). This CDR3 comprises 14 residues. The germline V and J ends were trimmed by 4 bases and 3 bases, with 16 bases remaining between them. The CDR3 protein is CSATPTGRGYEQYF. The CDR3 region has the DNA TGCAGTGCTACACCGACAGGACGAGGCTACGAGCAGTACTTC.

This clonotype was seen repeatedly, ten times or more. The chain joins TRBV6-2 or TRBV6-3 to TRBJ2-1; 7 nucleotides match TRBD2. Unmatched junction bases numbered 1, after V lost 5 bases and J lost 9 bases. This CDR3 comprises 11 residues. Per the germline V gene, CDR1 is MNHEY and CDR2 is SVGEGT. In DNA, the CDR3 is TGTGCCAGCAGTATAGCGGGTGAGCAGTTCTTC. It yields the protein CASSIAGEQFF.

The J gene is TRBJ2-1, the V gene TRBV18; 10 bases line up with TRBD1. From germline, CDR1 is KGHSH and CDR2 LQKENI. The CDR3 extends over 16 amino acids. V was clipped by 3 bases and J by 5 bases; unmatched bases: 7. CDR3 sequence (DNA): TGTGCCAGCTCACCCATCGGACAGGGGGGACACAATGAGCAGTTCTTC. It encodes CASSPIGQGGHNEQFF. The full variable domain, with the rest looked up from reference TRBV18 and TRBJ2-1, is NAGVMQNPRHLVRRRGQEARLRCSPMKGHSHVYWYRQLPEEGLKFMVYLQKENIIDESGMPKERFSAEFPKEGPSILRIQQVVRGDSAAYFCASSPIGQGGHNEQFFGPGTRLTVL.

The chain links TRBV2 to TRBJ1-5; D is perhaps TRBD1 (5 bases). This CDR3 comprises 18 residues. The V end lost 5 bases, the J end lost 0 bases, and 20 bases lay between the germline ends. Germline-derived CDR1 and CDR2 are SNHLY and FYNNEI. The CDR3 coding sequence is TGTGCCAGCAGTCCCCGTGGGGGTTCAAATTATAGCAATCAGCCCCAGCATTTT. Amino acid sequence: CASSPRGGSNYSNQPQHF.

This chain uses TRBV3-1 with TRBJ2-1, with 10 nucleotides matching TRBD2. Germline V gives CDR1 LGHDT, CDR2 YNNKEL (reference sequence). V lost 1 base, J lost 7 bases, and 7 bases stayed unmatched. This CDR3 is 16 amino acids long. Written as DNA, the CDR3 is TGTGCCAGCAGCCAAGGGCCTAGCGGGAGTAGGAATGAGCAGTTCTTC. Encoded protein: CASSQGPSGSRNEQFF.

This clonotype was found a few times. This chain joins TRBV9 and TRBJ1-1; no clear D gene. Germline V CDR1 and CDR2: SGDLS, YYNGEE. This CDR3 is 15 amino acids long. The V end was cut by 4 bases, the J end by 3 bases, with 16 bases between. CDR3 in DNA: TGTGCCAGCAGCACCCGAAGGGAAGGACACACTGAAGCTTTCTTT. It codes for CASSTRREGHTEAFF.

V usage is TRBV2 and J usage is TRBJ2-5; D is ambiguous. Germline V CDR1 and CDR2: SNHLY, FYNNEI. Between the trimmed V and J ends, which lost 10 bases and 0 bases, there was a span of 6 bases. The CDR3 is 11 amino acids. The CDR3 nucleotides are TGTGCCAACTCGTACCAAGAGACCCAGTACTTC. It codes for CANSYQETQYF.

The gene calls are TRBV7-2 and TRBJ2-3; 9 bases map to TRBD2. With 1 base clipped from V and 2 bases from J, the junction kept 7 bases outside the gene matches. The CDR3 extends over 17 amino acids. Germline CDR1 reads SGHTA; CDR2 reads FQGNSA. CDR3 nucleotide sequence: TGTGCCAGCAGCTTAGTGGCTAGCGGGGCGGTCACAGATACGCAGTATTTT. Its translation: CASSLVASGAVTDTQYF.

This chain joins TRBV9 and TRBJ2-1; no clear D. Trimming cost V 0 bases and J 8 bases, with 12 bases left between them. The CDR3 runs 14 residues. Looked up from germline, CDR1 is SGDLS and CDR2 is YYNGEE. The CDR3 DNA follows: TGTGCCAGCAGCGTAGTAGGACGTACCCATGAGCAGTTCTTC. Its translation is CASSVVGRTHEQFF.

This chain links TRBV20-1 with TRBJ2-7; unclear D gene. Germline-derived CDR1 and CDR2 are DFQATT and SNEGSKA (reference sequence). Trimming removed 3 bases from V and 7 bases from J, with 19 bases in between. The CDR3 contains 14 residues. The CDR3 region has the DNA TGCAGTGCTAGCACCGGACGACTTAAGGATGAGCAGTACTTC. This codes for CSASTGRLKDEQYF.

The J gene is TRBJ2-3, the V gene TRBV6-2 or TRBV6-3; D may be TRBD1 or TRBD2 (6 bases each). Trimming pared 2 bases from V and 1 base from J, leaving 10 bases between. The CDR3 totals 15 residues. Germline CDR1 and CDR2: MNHEY and SVGEGT. CDR3 amino acids: CASSYRGQGTDTQYF. DNA of the CDR3: TGTGCCAGCAGTTACCGGGGGCAGGGCACAGATACGCAGTATTTT.

DNA of the CDR3: TGCAGCGTCAGGACAGCTGTGAACACTGAAGCTTTCTTT. Translating gives CSVRTAVNTEAFF. This rearrangement joins TRBV29-1 to TRBJ1-1, with D perhaps TRBD1 (6 bases). Trimming left V 6 bases short and J 0 bases short, with 11 bases between. The CDR3 extends over 13 amino acids. The germline V gene has CDR1 SQVTM and CDR2 ANQGSEA.

The chain couples TRBV29-1 to TRBJ1-1; D gene unclear. V shed 4 bases and J shed 6 bases, with 9 bases lying between them. The germline CDR1 and CDR2 sequences are SQVTM and ANQGSEA. The CDR3 runs 11 residues. CDR3 residues: CSVVSYAEAFF. CDR3 sequence (DNA): TGCAGCGTTGTCAGCTACGCTGAAGCTTTCTTT. Full variable domain (missing parts from reference TRBV29-1 and TRBJ1-1): SAVISQKPSRDICQRGTSLTIQCQVDSQVTMMFWYRQQPGQSLTLIATANQGSEATYESGFVIDKFPISRPNLTFSTLTVSNMSPEDSSIYLCSVVSYAEAFFGQGTRLTVV.

CDR3 in DNA: TGTGCCAGCACCCCATATGGGGGAGATGGCTACACCTTC. Its translation: CASTPYGGDGYTF. The genes are TRBV7-2 and TRBJ1-2; D is perhaps TRBD1 (5 bases). The V gene lost 7 bases and the J gene lost 6 bases, with 15 bases spanning the gap. CDR3 length equals 13 residues. From germline, CDR1 is SGHTA and CDR2 FQGNSA.

This clonotype was picked up a small number of times. This chain links TRBV4-1 with TRBJ2-5; D is ambiguous. Deletions cut 0 bases from V and 4 bases from J, with 6 bases between. The germline V gene has CDR1 MGHRA and CDR2 YSYEKL. CDR3 length: 13 residues. DNA for the CDR3: TGCGCCAGCAGCCAAGAAGGGTTAGAGACCCAGTACTTC. Protein product: CASSQEGLETQYF.

This CDR3 is CSVAETTEAFF. Written as DNA, the CDR3 is TGCAGCGTTGCGGAGACCACTGAAGCTTTCTTT. This chain connects TRBV29-1 to TRBJ1-1; no firm D call. This CDR3 comprises 11 residues. V dropped 4 bases and J dropped 4 bases, with 7 bases sitting between them. The germline V gene encodes CDR1 SQVTM and CDR2 ANQGSEA.

This clonotype was recorded at least ten times. The chain links TRBV7-3 to TRBJ2-3; D not resolved. Trimming removed 0 bases from V and 3 bases from J, with 4 bases in between. Germline V lookup: CDR1 SGHTA, CDR2 FQGTGA. The CDR3 spans 13 residues. Written as DNA, the CDR3 is TGTGCCAGCAGCTTAACAGGAACAGATACGCAGTATTTT. It translates to CASSLTGTDTQYF.